This T cell receptor (beta chain) was found in a study of blood T cell repertoires in COVID-19. Study as a whole: COVID-19 samples collected from the United States, Italy and Spain covered acute and convalescent phases. The cDNA or gDNA used as material had been derived from T cells, B-cell-depleted T cells, or PBMCs.

Under the authors' procedure: Reference gene primer amplification gave nucleated cell count estimates. The protocol was immunoSEQ multiplex PCR, while the TCRdb copy is restricted to in-frame clones and leaves out a portion. The V and J calls and clone size were taken over from that table, and D and trimming were inferred from the DNA. This sample yields 100,000 to 150,000 clones, of which about 83% are seen a single time; more than 9.5% belongs to the top ten. CDR3 size: 11 residues. The V gene lost 5 bases and the J gene lost 7 bases, with 11 bases spanning the gap. Germline V gene data show CDR1 as DFQATT and CDR2 as SNEGSKA (reference sequence).

Sequenced input: peripheral blood. This clonotype was obtained from a middle-aged man with active or convalescent COVID-19. The chain carries TRBV20-1 and TRBJ1-2; D may be TRBD1 (6 bases). CDR3 residues: CSASDRFGYTF. The CDR3 DNA sequence: TGCAGTGCTTCGGACAGATTTGGCTACACCTTC.